This entry describes one T cell receptor beta chain. The study sampled nominally healthy donors, though unrecorded immune exposures were likely. This PCR relied on a set of 60 Vbeta primers and 13 Jbeta primers. Sequenced by immunoSEQ multiplex PCR; TCRdb stores in-frame clones only, minus some. The data hold 190,000 or so clones, with 80% observed a single time. Germline CDR1 reads SNHLY; CDR2 reads FYNNEI. CDR3 length: 14 amino acids. V lost 10 bases and J lost 2, with 14 bases in between. These data are taken from a study of cytomegalovirus exposure and HLA in healthy donors. What was sequenced was PBMCs. This chain links TRBV2 with TRBJ2-2; tentatively, D is TRBD2 (6 bases). This TCR was sampled from a boy younger than 18 in good health and CMV-seronegative. The DNA of the CDR3 is TGTGCCACTCTACGGGACTCCAACACCGGGGAGCTGTTTTTT. Translating it yields CATLRDSNTGELFF.